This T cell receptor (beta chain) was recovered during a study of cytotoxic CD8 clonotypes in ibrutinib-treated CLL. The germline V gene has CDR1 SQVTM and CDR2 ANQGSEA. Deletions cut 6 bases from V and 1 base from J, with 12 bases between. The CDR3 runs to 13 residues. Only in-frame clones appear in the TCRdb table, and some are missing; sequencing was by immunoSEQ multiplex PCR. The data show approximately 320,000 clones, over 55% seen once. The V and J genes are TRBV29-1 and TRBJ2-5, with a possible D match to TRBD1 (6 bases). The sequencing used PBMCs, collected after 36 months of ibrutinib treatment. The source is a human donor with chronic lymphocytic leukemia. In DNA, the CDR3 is TGCAGCGTACAAGCGACAGGCCAAGAGACCCAGTACTTC. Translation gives CSVQATGQETQYF.